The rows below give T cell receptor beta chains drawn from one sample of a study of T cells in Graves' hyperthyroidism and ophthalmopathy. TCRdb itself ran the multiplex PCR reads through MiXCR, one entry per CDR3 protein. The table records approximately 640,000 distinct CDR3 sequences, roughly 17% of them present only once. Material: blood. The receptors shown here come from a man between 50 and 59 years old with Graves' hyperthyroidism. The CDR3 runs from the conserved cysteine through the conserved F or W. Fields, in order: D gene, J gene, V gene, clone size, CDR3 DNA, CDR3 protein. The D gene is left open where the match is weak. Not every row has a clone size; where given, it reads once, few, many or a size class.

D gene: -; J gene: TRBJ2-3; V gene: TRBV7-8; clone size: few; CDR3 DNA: TGTGCCAGCAGCTTAGCGGAGTACACAGATACGCAGTATTTT; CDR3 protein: CASSLAEYTDTQYF
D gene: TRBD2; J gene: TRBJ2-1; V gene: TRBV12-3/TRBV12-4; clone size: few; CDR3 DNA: TGTGCCAGCAGTTTACTTAGCGGGTCTGGGGGTAATGAGCAGTTCTTC; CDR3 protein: CASSLLSGSGGNEQFF
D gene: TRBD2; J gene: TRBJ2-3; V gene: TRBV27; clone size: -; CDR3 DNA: TGTGCCAGCAGCCTCAGGGGCAGACTAGCGTATAGCACAGATACGCAGTATTTT; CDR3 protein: CASSLRGRLAYSTDTQYF
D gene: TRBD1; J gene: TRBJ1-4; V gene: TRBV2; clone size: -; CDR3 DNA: TGTGCCAGCAGTGTTCAGGGGGTCGGTGAAAAACTGTTTTTT; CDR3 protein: CASSVQGVGEKLFF
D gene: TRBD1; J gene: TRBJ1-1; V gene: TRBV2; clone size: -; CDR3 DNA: TGTGCCAGCAGGGCCGGGACAGGGGGCACTGAAGCTTTCTTT; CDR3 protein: CASRAGTGGTEAFF
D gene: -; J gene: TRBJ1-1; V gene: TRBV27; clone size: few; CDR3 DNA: TGTGCCAGCAGTTTATACGGGGGAATTAACACTGAAGCTTTCTTT; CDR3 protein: CASSLYGGINTEAFF
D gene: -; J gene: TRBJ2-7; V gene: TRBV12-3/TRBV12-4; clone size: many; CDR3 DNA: TGTGCCAGCAGCCGGGACCTATCCTACGAGCAGTACTTC; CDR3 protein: CASSRDLSYEQYF
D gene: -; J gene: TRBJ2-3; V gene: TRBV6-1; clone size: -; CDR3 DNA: TGTGCCAGCAGCCCTAGGCCGGGAGGCACAGATACGCAGTATTTT; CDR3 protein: CASSPRPGGTDTQYF
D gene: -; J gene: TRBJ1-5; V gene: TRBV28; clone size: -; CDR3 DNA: TGTGCCAGCAGTACATCAAGAACGGGGGGGAGGAGCAATCAGCCCCAGCATTTT; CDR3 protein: CASSTSRTGGRSNQPQHF
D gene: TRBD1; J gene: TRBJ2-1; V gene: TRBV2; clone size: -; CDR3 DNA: TGTGCCAGCAGAGAAACAGGGGAAACATACAATGAGCAGTTCTTC; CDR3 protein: CASRETGETYNEQFF
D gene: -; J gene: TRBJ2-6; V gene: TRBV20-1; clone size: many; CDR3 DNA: TGCAGTGCTAGAGATTTAGGCCAGGGTAGTTGGGATGGGGCCAACGTCCTGACTTTC; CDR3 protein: CSARDLGQGSWDGANVLTF
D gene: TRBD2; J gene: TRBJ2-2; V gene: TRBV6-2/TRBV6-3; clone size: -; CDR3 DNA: TGTGCCAGCAGAACCGGGACTACCCCCGGGGAGCTGTTTTTT; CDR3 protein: CASRTGTTPGELFF
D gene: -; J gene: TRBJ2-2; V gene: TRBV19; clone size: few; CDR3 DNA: TGTGCCAGTAGTCCGCGACACAGCTCGAACACCGGGGAGCTGTTTTTT; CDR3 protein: CASSPRHSSNTGELFF
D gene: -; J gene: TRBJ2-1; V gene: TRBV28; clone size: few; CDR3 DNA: TGTGCCAGCAGTTTATATCGGTTGGATGAGCAGTTCTTC; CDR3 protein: CASSLYRLDEQFF
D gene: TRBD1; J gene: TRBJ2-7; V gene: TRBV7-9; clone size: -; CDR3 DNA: TGTGCCAGCAGCTTAGAACAGGGGGTATACGAGCAGTACTTC; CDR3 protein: CASSLEQGVYEQYF
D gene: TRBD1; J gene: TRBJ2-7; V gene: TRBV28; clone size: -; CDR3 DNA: TGTGCCAGCACCCCCGGAGGACAGGTTTACGAGCAGTACTTC; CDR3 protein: CASTPGGQVYEQYF
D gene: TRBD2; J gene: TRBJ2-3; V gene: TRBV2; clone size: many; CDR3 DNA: TGTGCCAGCAGATGGGGACTAGCGGTAACAGATACGCAGTATTTT; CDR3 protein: CASRWGLAVTDTQYF
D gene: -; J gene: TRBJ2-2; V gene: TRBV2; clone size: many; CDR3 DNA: TGTGCCAGCAGCTCGGGAGTGGGAAAGACCGGGGAGCTGTTTTTT; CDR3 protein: CASSSGVGKTGELFF
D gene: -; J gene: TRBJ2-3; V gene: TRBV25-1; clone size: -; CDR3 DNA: TGTGCCACCGGTGATATGGTCGCAGATACGCAGTATTTT; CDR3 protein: CATGDMVADTQYF
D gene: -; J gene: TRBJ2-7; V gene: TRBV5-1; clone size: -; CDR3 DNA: TGCGCCAGCAGCTTCGAGCAGGCACTCTACGAGCAGTACTTC; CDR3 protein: CASSFEQALYEQYF
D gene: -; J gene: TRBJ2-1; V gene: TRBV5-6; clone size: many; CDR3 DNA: TGTGCCAGCAGCTTGAGAAGGGGGATACCCTACAATGAGCAGTTCTTC; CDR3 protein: CASSLRRGIPYNEQFF
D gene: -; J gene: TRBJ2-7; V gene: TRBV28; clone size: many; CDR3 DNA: TGTGCCAGCAGTTCAAGAGACGTACCCTACGAGCAGTACTTC; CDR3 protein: CASSSRDVPYEQYF